This T cell receptor (beta chain) was captured by sequencing in a study of cytomegalovirus exposure and HLA in healthy donors. Study-level points and caveats: Later analysis identified a missense DCLRE1C variant that was linked to TCR beta V- and J-gene trimming. It was reported that TCR beta sequences correctly inferred the HLA-A and HLA-B alleles for most subjects. What a later analysis reportedly showed was that an Asian-associated ancestry cluster had fewer N-insertions than the approximately 700-donor mean. Using the classifier, cytomegalovirus status was reportedly diagnosed with high specificity and sensitivity.

This clone was seen a few times. The antigen remains undetermined. The CDR3 runs to 19 residues. The PCR had 60 Vbeta and 13 Jbeta primers. TCRdb keeps only in-frame clones here, not all; method: immunoSEQ multiplex PCR. The sample consists of approximately 150,000 clones, approximately 72% of them appearing once. The chain joins TRBV21-1 to TRBJ1-6; TRBD1 is taken as the D call from the table, unchecked against the DNA. TRBV21-1 is a known pseudogene. The sequenced sample consisted of PBMCs. The clonotype originates from a woman aged 60-70 years in good health and CMV-seronegative. DNA for the CDR3: TGTGCCAGCAGCAGAGAGCTTCCGGGACAGGGAGCCTATAATTCACCCCTCCACTTT. Translating gives CASSRELPGQGAYNSPLHF.